The entry below describes one T cell receptor (beta chain). Its antigen is still unknown. This entry comes from a study of tumor-infiltrating lymphocytes in primary liver carcinoma. Whole-study context: Ages ranged from 30 to 69, with HCC or mixed HCC-cholangiocarcinoma.

Joint extraction of RNA and DNA used roughly 18-34 mg of bulk tissue that was unsorted. Total RNA amounting to approximately 460 ng was the source from which TCR beta cDNA was made with a constant-region primer. Three-round nested multiplex PCR performed with slightly modified ARM-PCR produced the TCR beta libraries. TCRdb independently ran MiXCR on the multiplex PCR reads; one entry per CDR3 protein. The sample has 30,000 to 35,000 distinct CDR3 sequences; 75% to 85% are singletons. Study conclusions and caveats: Tumor-blood pairs (like tumor-adjacent pairs) overlapped less than tumor region pairs did.

The sequenced material came from liver tumor tissue from sampling region 5. Subset indicated: tumor region T5, tumor centre. The origin of this receptor is a man aged 40-55 years with primary liver carcinoma and hepatitis B virus infection.

In DNA, the CDR3 is TGTGCCAGCAGCTTAGCGCGGGGGGATCAAGAGACCCAGTACTTC. Translating it yields CASSLARGDQETQYF. The rearrangement joins TRBV7-7 to TRBJ2-5, with 8 nucleotides matching TRBD2. The junction had 2 bases not matched to a gene; V was cut back by 0 bases and J by 2 bases. Germline CDR1 and CDR2: SSHAT and FNYEAQ (reference sequence). This CDR3 has 15 residues.